This note documents a single T cell receptor beta chain sequence. No antigen is known for it. No clone much larger than this one lies a single base away; base qualities are absent. This entry is derived from a study of STAT3 mutations in large granular lymphocyte leukemia (dated by TCRdb to between 2017 and 2020). About the full investigation: Canonical activating STAT3 mutations were detected in roughly half of the longitudinally sequenced T-LGLL patients. Patients with T-cell large granular lymphocyte leukemia underwent serial deep sequencing of TCRbeta CDR3 and STAT3 to reconstruct clonal hierarchy and dynamics. As controls, the study also included longitudinal sequencing of a couple of patients with natural killer LGL leukemia. More than half of T-LGLL patients received one or more immunosuppressive therapy regimens, with hematologic response in 40% to 50% of those treated. From an initial cohort of around 200 LGL patients, roughly 20 representative T-LGLL cases were picked for longitudinal TCRbeta and STAT3 sequencing. Each patient was sequenced at an average of about 3.6 time points, ranging from 2 to 8 samplings. General findings and caveats noted by the study authors: TCR clonotype switching after therapy was seen in about 35% of the 18 patients, with all newly emerging clones being STAT3 wild type. Linking therapy response to changes in TCR clonal burden was complicated by variable intervals between samplings and by differing treatment regimens. All T-LGLL patients had at least one immunodominant TCRbeta clonotype, and roughly half had multiple immunodominant subclonotypes. Several patients had a dominant TCR clone burden greater than the STAT3 mutant burden, which suggests that the STAT3 mutation arose secondarily within a clone that had already expanded. Because no samples were available when a clone first appeared, clonal expansion was inferred from samplings taken at other points. Persisting codominant clonotypes in some patients meant a small but highly pathogenic clone may have been missed.

DNA was extracted from blood mononuclear cells, with the same DNA used for both TCR and STAT3 sequencing. TCRbeta libraries were sequenced on an Illumina MiSeq, averaging roughly 41,000 productive templates per sample. TCRbeta CDR3 libraries were generated with the immunoSEQ assay using multiplex PCR amplification. Concerning the study's data processing: Following a previously defined approach, repertoire diversity was calculated, and values close to 0 point to extremely monoclonal samples. TCRdb retrieved this table from immuneACCESS and kept in-frame rearrangements only. Not all clones are present; in checked studies, unresolved V genes account for under half, and no reason is known for the remainder. V and J calls plus clone size are reproduced from that table; the DNA served to infer D and trimming. The table for this sample lists about 2,400 clones; 66% of them were counted only once. Together, the top ten hold about 90% of the sample.

The germline V gene provides CDR1 LGHNT and CDR2 FRNRAP. For this chain, trimming is 0 bases at the V end and 8 bases at the J end, and the number of junction bases without a gene match is 12. The CDR3, from cysteine to phenylalanine, totals 16 residues. CDR3 DNA is the only sequence kept; it has 48 bases, read in frame from the first base. The clonotype originates from a woman aged 50 to 65 with T-cell large granular lymphocyte leukemia. Some clones in this sample may be carry-over from other donors' samples. The age is the age at diagnosis. The sequencing sample was made of peripheral blood mononuclear cells. The rearrangement joined TRBV12-5 to TRBJ1-2, with 7 bases in between that match TRBD1. This receptor has the CDR3 CASGLVPFYYRGGYTF. The nucleotides are TGTGCTAGTGGTTTGGTCCCCTTTTATTACAGGGGCGGCTACACCTTC.